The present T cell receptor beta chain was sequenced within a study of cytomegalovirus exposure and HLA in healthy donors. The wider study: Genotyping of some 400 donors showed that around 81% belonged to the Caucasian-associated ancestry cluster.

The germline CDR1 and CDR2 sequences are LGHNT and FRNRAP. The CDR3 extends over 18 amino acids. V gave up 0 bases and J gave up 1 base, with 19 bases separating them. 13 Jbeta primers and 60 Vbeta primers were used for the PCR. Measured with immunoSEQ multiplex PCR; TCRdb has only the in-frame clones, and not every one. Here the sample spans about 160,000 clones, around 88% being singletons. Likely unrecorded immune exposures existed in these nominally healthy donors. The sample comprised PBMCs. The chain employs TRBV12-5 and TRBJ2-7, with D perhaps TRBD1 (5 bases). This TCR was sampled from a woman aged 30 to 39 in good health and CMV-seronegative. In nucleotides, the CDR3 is TGTGCTAGTGGTTTGGTACTTTCCTTGATCGACAGTTCCTACGAGCAGTACTTC. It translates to CASGLVLSLIDSSYEQYF. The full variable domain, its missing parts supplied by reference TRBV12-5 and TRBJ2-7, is DARVTQTPRHKVTEMGQEVTMRCQPILGHNTVFWYRQTMMQGLELLAYFRNRAPLDDSGMPKDRFSAEMPDATLATLKIQPSEPRDSAVYFCASGLVLSLIDSSYEQYFGPGTRLTVT.